This T cell receptor beta chain was sequenced during a study of HIV-infected patients and healthy controls. Whole-study results and caveats: Healthy control repertoires had roughly threefold more distinct CDR3s than untreated HIV+ repertoires, and higher Shannon diversity. CMV-associated CDR3s mostly grew nonsignificantly during therapy, while HIV-associated CDR3s declined significantly.

This clonotype is categorized as large (0.1 to 1%). Its specificity is unknown. Alpha and beta constant-region primers primed reverse transcription of approximately 500 ng RNA. Using multiplexing indices, alpha and beta chain libraries were generated apart by chain-specific third strand synthesis. Second strand synthesis was primed from the SP2 site. After a brief PCR adding P5, P7 and a second index, 23 amplification cycles followed. TCRdb called the 5' RACE reads again in MiXCR, with one record for every CDR3 protein. Of approximately 6,100 distinct CDR3 sequences listed, roughly 9.7% were seen once; the top ten hold 27%. The CDR3 runs 13 residues. Trimming removed 1 base at V and 4 bases at J, with 7 bases between. Germline values: CDR1 MDHEN, CDR2 SYDVKM. Antiretroviral therapy had run roughly three months, about 14 weeks, before follow-up blood collection. Whole blood was used without fractionation, so all unsorted peripheral T cells were included.

This TCR came from an adult with HIV infection. The sequenced sample was blood, obtained during antiretroviral therapy. The rearrangement uses TRBV28 and TRBJ1-2, with D unresolved. The CDR3 bases are TGTGCCAGCAGTTTATTAGACGGCTATGGCTACACCTTC. Its protein is CASSLLDGYGYTF.